Listed below are T cell receptor beta chains from one sample, sequenced in a study of blood T cell repertoires in COVID-19. Here immunoSEQ multiplex PCR was the method, and the copy in TCRdb shows in-frame clones only, minus some. Of approximately 230,000 clones in the sample, just over 85% were seen once. Source material: peripheral blood. The source of these receptors is a man aged 25-45 years who had recovered from COVID-19. CDR3s leave out the opening cysteine and the closing phenylalanine or tryptophan. Each record gives: D gene, V gene, CDR3 protein. D genes are given only for firm matches.

d_call: -
v_call: TRBV10-2
cdr3_aa: ASSESRVYNSPLH

d_call: -
v_call: TRBV10-3
cdr3_aa: AISEEVSSYNSPLH

d_call: TRBD2
v_call: TRBV19
cdr3_aa: ASGEGSVSKNIQY

d_call: TRBD1
v_call: TRBV27
cdr3_aa: ASSTGDEQY

d_call: TRBD1
v_call: TRBV10-3
cdr3_aa: AITKQGNNSPLH

d_call: TRBD1
v_call: TRBV7-9
cdr3_aa: ASTLFGQGGDGYT

d_call: TRBD2
v_call: TRBV4-2
cdr3_aa: ASSPLGLAGSHGEQF

d_call: -
v_call: TRBV28
cdr3_aa: ASSLYRNQPQH

d_call: -
v_call: TRBV6-5
cdr3_aa: ATGGGAINPEAF

d_call: -
v_call: TRBV5-6
cdr3_aa: ASSPRGWGGNEKLF

d_call: -
v_call: TRBV10-2
cdr3_aa: ASSGTEYSPLH

d_call: -
v_call: TRBV29-1
cdr3_aa: SVGQLMNTEAF

d_call: TRBD1
v_call: TRBV30
cdr3_aa: AWGETGTGRSPLH

d_call: -
v_call: TRBV5-4
cdr3_aa: ASTPDLAGTWKTQY

d_call: TRBD1
v_call: TRBV6-5
cdr3_aa: ASSYDRDYGYT

d_call: -
v_call: TRBV3-1/TRBV3-2
cdr3_aa: ASSHPRGMDIQY

d_call: -
v_call: TRBV9
cdr3_aa: ASSVGYEQY

d_call: -
v_call: TRBV5-1
cdr3_aa: ASSPTGSDTQY

d_call: -
v_call: TRBV9
cdr3_aa: ASSPSGRGPGNTIY

d_call: -
v_call: TRBV19
cdr3_aa: ASSSQGNSPLH

d_call: TRBD1
v_call: TRBV7-8
cdr3_aa: ASSQRTGVNTEAF

d_call: -
v_call: TRBV19
cdr3_aa: ASSMILGRSYNEQF

d_call: -
v_call: TRBV12-2
cdr3_aa: ASRLGGTGDVPSFTIY